The T cell receptor (beta chain) under discussion was sequenced for a study of OX40 agonist ivuxolimab in advanced cancers. Study-level findings and limits: CD8+ T cells were the subset that, on average, had more expanded clones than CD4+. Certain nonresponding patients likewise had low normalized T-cell clonal expansion.

Worth noting for this clone: Its specificity is not known.

The method was immunoSEQ multiplex PCR; TCRdb's version includes in-frame clones alone and lacks a portion of them. The sample lists around 60,000 clones; about 80% were seen once. Germline lookup yields CDR1 SGHAT and CDR2 FQDESV (reference sequence). The V gene end was trimmed by 5 bases and the J gene end by 6 bases; junction bases not matched to a gene: 5. The CDR3 runs to 15 residues. The sample was CD4+ or CD8+ T cells sorted from blood, taken in a trial of the OX40 agonist ivuxolimab. The chain combines TRBV11-1 with TRBJ2-3; 13 nucleotides line up with TRBD2. The origin of this receptor is an adult with an advanced solid tumor such as melanoma, head and neck, liver or kidney cancer. CDR3 protein: CASSRTSGSGDTQYF. The CDR3 DNA reads TGTGCCAGCAGCCGGACTAGCGGGAGCGGCGATACGCAGTATTTT.